The entry below describes one TCR beta chain. The source of the sample is a study of T cell responses to AZD1222 COVID-19 vaccine. TCRdb's copy holds only in-frame clones and misses some; the assay was immunoSEQ multiplex PCR. This sample carries about 170,000 clones, about 92% of them seen once, and the ten largest clones take 2.6%. The sequences come from peripheral blood, collected on day 0 of AZD1222 vaccination. This receptor was identified in an adult in good health.

CDR3 protein: CASSDTTQYF. As DNA, the CDR3 is TGTGCCAGCAGTGACACTACGCAGTATTTT. The chain uses TRBV2 and TRBJ2-3, with D unclear. V was pared by 3 bases and J by 8 bases, with 3 bases between. The CDR3 contains 10 residues. Germline V gene sequence: CDR1 SNHLY, CDR2 FYNNEI.